These T cell receptor beta chains were read from a single sample in a study of blood T cell repertoires in COVID-19. TCRdb keeps only in-frame clones here, not all; method: immunoSEQ multiplex PCR. The data show hundreds of thousands of clones, under 90% seen once. The source material was peripheral blood. Receptors were obtained from a woman of 80 years or more with active or convalescent COVID-19. CDR3s include the opening cysteine and the closing phenylalanine or tryptophan. Fields, in order: D gene, J gene, V gene, clone size, CDR3 DNA, CDR3 protein. D genes are given only for firm matches. Expanded clones are given a class, and other clones once, few, many or no size at all.

TRBD1 | TRBJ1-3 | TRBV7-2 | . | TGTGCCAGCAGCCCGACAGGGGGTCCTAGAAACACCATATATTTT | CASSPTGGPRNTIYF
TRBD1 | TRBJ2-2 | TRBV7-9 | . | TGTGCCAGCAGCCCGGACAGGGCAGGGGCCGGGGAGCTGTTTTTT | CASSPDRAGAGELFF
TRBD1 | TRBJ1-4 | TRBV19 | once | TGTGCCAGCGGCCTGGACCGGGACAGAGAAACAACTAATGAAAAACTGTTTTTT | CASGLDRDRETTNEKLFF
TRBD1 | TRBJ1-6 | TRBV19 | . | TGTGCCAGTAGCGGGACAGGTTATAATTCACCCCTCCACTTT | CASSGTGYNSPLHF
TRBD1 | TRBJ2-5 | TRBV12-5 | . | TGTGCTAGTGGTTCGAGGGGACAGCCCCAAGAGACCCAGTACTTC | CASGSRGQPQETQYF
. | TRBJ2-2 | TRBV7-2 | . | TGTGCCAGCACCCTTTCACCCGGCGGGGCCCACACCGGGGAGCTGTTTTTT | CASTLSPGGAHTGELFF
. | TRBJ2-5 | TRBV3-1/TRBV3-2 | . | TGTGCCAGCAGCCTTGTCAACTCCCGGGAGACCCAGTACTTC | CASSLVNSRETQYF
. | TRBJ1-6 | TRBV9 | few | TGTGCCAGCAGCGTAGAACGGGACACCCATTCACCCCTCCACTTT | CASSVERDTHSPLHF
. | TRBJ1-2 | TRBV7-3 | . | TGTGCCAGCAGCTTAACACAGGGTTTTAGCTATGGCTACACCTTC | CASSLTQGFSYGYTF
TRBD1 | TRBJ1-2 | TRBV11-3 | . | TGTGCCAGCAGCTCGGAGGACAGGGGGGGCTACACCTTC | CASSSEDRGGYTF
TRBD2 | TRBJ2-7 | TRBV10-3 | . | TGTGCCATCAGTCCGTCGGGGGGAAGGAACGAGCAGTACTTC | CAISPSGGRNEQYF
TRBD2 | TRBJ2-5 | TRBV7-2 | . | TGTGCCAGCAGCCTGGGACTAGCTGGGAAGACCCAGTACTTC | CASSLGLAGKTQYF
. | TRBJ2-7 | TRBV10-3 | . | TGTGCCATCAGTGAGCAAGTAGCCGTGGACGAGCAGTACTTC | CAISEQVAVDEQYF
. | TRBJ2-2 | TRBV19 | . | TGTGCCAGTAGTATAGCGGCTAGAAACACCGGGGAGCTGTTTTTT | CASSIAARNTGELFF
. | TRBJ1-4 | TRBV14 | . | TGTGCCAGCAGCCAAGGGCAGGAAAATGAAAAACTGTTTTTT | CASSQGQENEKLFF
. | TRBJ1-6 | TRBV19 | once | TGTGCCAGTAACGCGGGGGCGACATTTGATTCACCCCTCCACTTT | CASNAGATFDSPLHF
. | TRBJ2-6 | TRBV2 | . | TGTGCCAGCAGTGTCGAGGTGACTCTCTCTGGGGCCAACGTCCTGACTTTC | CASSVEVTLSGANVLTF
. | TRBJ1-2 | TRBV6-1 | . | TGTGCCAGCAGTGAAGGAAGGGGAACAGGACAGTTTAACTATGGCTACACCTTC | CASSEGRGTGQFNYGYTF
TRBD1 | TRBJ1-4 | TRBV7-9 | . | TGTGCCAGCAGCTTGGGACAGGCATGGGGTGAAAAACTGTTTTTT | CASSLGQAWGEKLFF
TRBD1 | TRBJ1-1 | TRBV9 | . | TGTGCCAGCAGCGTAGGTCCAGGGGGTAACACTGAAGCTTTCTTT | CASSVGPGGNTEAFF
. | TRBJ1-1 | TRBV10-3 | . | TGTGCCATCAGTTTGGACGGGAACTCTGAAGCTTTCTTT | CAISLDGNSEAFF
TRBD1 | TRBJ2-7 | TRBV29-1 | few | TGCAGCGTTGGACAGGGAACCTACGAGCAGTACTTC | CSVGQGTYEQYF
TRBD1 | TRBJ1-2 | TRBV19 | . | TGTGCCAGTAGTATAGATCCACAGGGGGCCAACTATGGCTACACCTTC | CASSIDPQGANYGYTF
. | TRBJ1-1 | TRBV9 | . | TGTGCCAGCACCCGAACAGGTCGGGACACTGAAGCTTTCTTT | CASTRTGRDTEAFF
. | TRBJ1-2 | TRBV5-4 | . | TGTGCCAGCAGCGTGGGAGGATATGGCTACACCTTC | CASSVGGYGYTF
. | TRBJ2-4 | TRBV7-8 | . | TGTGCCAGCAGCGCAAGACAAGCCAAAAACATTCAGTACTTC | CASSARQAKNIQYF
. | TRBJ1-2 | TRBV6-1 | few | TGTGCCAGCAGTGAAGCAACGGGACTGATAAACTATGGCTACACCTTC | CASSEATGLINYGYTF
TRBD2 | TRBJ2-3 | TRBV7-9 | . | TGTGCCAGCAGCCCGAGACGGCGGGAGTCAGGAGCAGATACGCAGTATTTT | CASSPRRRESGADTQYF
TRBD1 | TRBJ1-2 | TRBV14 | once | TGTGCCAGCAGGGCTACAGGGGAGTATGGCTACACCTTC | CASRATGEYGYTF
. | TRBJ2-5 | TRBV24-1 | . | TGTGCCACCAGTGATTTACAAGGGGGTCGAGAGACCCAGTACTTC | CATSDLQGGRETQYF
. | TRBJ1-6 | TRBV28 | . | TGTGCCAGCAGTTCGCAAGGACAGAATAATTCACCCCTCCACTTT | CASSSQGQNNSPLHF
. | TRBJ2-3 | TRBV7-2 | once | TGTGCCAGCAGCCCCGGGACAGATACGCAGTATTTT | CASSPGTDTQYF
. | TRBJ1-2 | TRBV29-1 | few | TGCAGCGTTCCCGGATCAGGGCATGGCTACACCTTC | CSVPGSGHGYTF
. | TRBJ2-1 | TRBV5-4 | . | TGTGCCAGCAAACAGGGCGGTTTGGACAATGAGCAGTTCTTC | CASKQGGLDNEQFF
. | TRBJ2-1 | TRBV24-1 | . | TGTGCCACCAGTGGGACTGGGGGGGCCAGTGAGCAGTTCTTC | CATSGTGGASEQFF
. | TRBJ1-1 | TRBV11-3 | . | TGTGCCAGTAGACCGACAGGATACATGAACACTGAAGCTTTCTTT | CASRPTGYMNTEAFF
. | TRBJ2-1 | TRBV5-1 | once | TGCGCCAGCAGCTTGTCACTGGCGGCCCCCCCGGATGAGCAGTTCTTC | CASSLSLAAPPDEQFF
TRBD1 | TRBJ1-1 | TRBV29-1 | once | TGCAGCGGCGGGACAGGGATAGGCACTGAAGCTTTCTTT | CSGGTGIGTEAFF
. | TRBJ1-2 | TRBV5-4 | once | TGTGCCAGCAGCTCTCGAGCAACCGCAGGGGTAGGGTATGGCTACACCTTC | CASSSRATAGVGYGYTF
. | TRBJ2-7 | TRBV14 | . | TGTGCCAGCAGCCAACGACCTTCCGGGAACGAGCAGTACTTC | CASSQRPSGNEQYF
TRBD1 | TRBJ2-3 | TRBV30 | . | TGTGCCTGGAGTGCCGGGACAGGGATTACAGATACGCAGTATTTT | CAWSAGTGITDTQYF
TRBD1 | TRBJ1-2 | TRBV29-1 | few | TGCAGCGCCCTAGGGGGCCAGAAGAGCTATGGCTACACCTTC | CSALGGQKSYGYTF
. | TRBJ2-2 | TRBV29-1 | . | TGCAGCGTTGAAGATAGCACTATCTCCCCCGGGGAGCTGTTTTTT | CSVEDSTISPGELFF
TRBD2 | TRBJ2-1 | TRBV7-2 | . | TGTGCCAGCAGCCCGTCACTAGCGGGGGCCTACAATGAGCAGTTCTTC | CASSPSLAGAYNEQFF
. | TRBJ1-4 | TRBV9 | once | TGTGCCAGCAGCCCCCGGGGAGGGTCTAATGAAAAACTGTTTTTT | CASSPRGGSNEKLFF
. | TRBJ2-7 | TRBV5-1 | . | TGCGCCAGCAGCCTGGGTGAGTCTGAGCAGTACTTC | CASSLGESEQYF
TRBD1 | TRBJ1-1 | TRBV6-2/TRBV6-3 | . | TGTGCCAGCAGATACAGATCAGGGGGCACGTACACTGAAGCTTTCTTT | CASRYRSGGTYTEAFF
TRBD2 | TRBJ2-7 | TRBV6-6 | once | TGTGCCAGCAACCCAGCGGGAAGCTCCTACGAGCAGTACTTC | CASNPAGSSYEQYF
. | TRBJ2-2 | TRBV24-1 | . | TGTGCCACCAGTGACACCACAGGGGGGGCCGGGGAGCTGTTTTTT | CATSDTTGGAGELFF
. | TRBJ1-2 | TRBV28 | . | TGTGCCACGATGGAGGGTCGGGGGTCGAATGGCTACACCTTC | CATMEGRGSNGYTF
TRBD1 | TRBJ2-5 | TRBV29-1 | . | TGCAGCGTGCGGGACAGGGGGCGCGGAGAGACCCAGTACTTC | CSVRDRGRGETQYF
. | TRBJ1-3 | TRBV15 | . | TGTGCCACCAGCTGGTGGGGGGGGTTAGCTGGAAACACCATATATTTT | CATSWWGGLAGNTIYF
TRBD1 | TRBJ1-2 | TRBV10-3 | . | TGTGCCATCACAAGGGACAGCCCCAACTATGGCTACACCTTC | CAITRDSPNYGYTF
. | TRBJ2-1 | TRBV2 | . | TGTGCCAGCAGTGCCCTAGCTCGACAGGGAGGATCCTACAATGAGCAGTTCTTC | CASSALARQGGSYNEQFF
. | TRBJ1-2 | TRBV7-2 | . | TGTGCCAGCAGCTTAGATCCAGGGATCTATGGCTACACCTTC | CASSLDPGIYGYTF